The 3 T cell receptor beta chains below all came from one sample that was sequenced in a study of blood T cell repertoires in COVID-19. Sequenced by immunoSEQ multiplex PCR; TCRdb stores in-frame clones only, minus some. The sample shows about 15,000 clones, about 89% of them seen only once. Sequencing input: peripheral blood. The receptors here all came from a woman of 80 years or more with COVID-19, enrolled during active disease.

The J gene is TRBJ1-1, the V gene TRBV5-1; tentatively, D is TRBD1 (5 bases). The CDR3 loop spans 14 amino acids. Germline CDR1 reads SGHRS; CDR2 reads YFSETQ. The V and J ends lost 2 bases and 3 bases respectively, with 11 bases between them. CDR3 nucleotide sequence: TGCGCCAGCAGCTTAGGAGGGGTGGACACTGAAGCTTTCTTT. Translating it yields CASSLGGVDTEAFF.

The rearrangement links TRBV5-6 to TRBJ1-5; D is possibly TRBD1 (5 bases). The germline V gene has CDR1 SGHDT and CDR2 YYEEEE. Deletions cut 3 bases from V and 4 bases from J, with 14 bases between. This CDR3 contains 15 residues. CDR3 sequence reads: CASSSLGQENQPQHF. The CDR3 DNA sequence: TGTGCCAGCAGCTCCTTGGGGCAGGAAAATCAGCCCCAGCATTTT.

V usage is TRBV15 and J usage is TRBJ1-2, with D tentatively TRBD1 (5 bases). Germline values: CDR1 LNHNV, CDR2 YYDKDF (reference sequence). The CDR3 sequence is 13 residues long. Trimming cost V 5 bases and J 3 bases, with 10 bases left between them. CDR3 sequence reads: CATSPRVDYGYTF. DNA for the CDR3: TGTGCCACCAGCCCCAGGGTTGACTATGGCTACACCTTC.